This T cell receptor beta chain was captured by sequencing in a study of CD8 T cells in ankylosing spondylitis. Using its own MiXCR run on the 5' RACE reads, TCRdb lists one record per CDR3 protein. The sample holds 36,000 or so distinct CDR3 sequences; 6% are singletons and the top ten take approximately 12%. Trimming pared 0 bases from V and 5 bases from J, leaving 10 bases between. Germline loops: CDR1 DFQATT, CDR2 SNEGSKA (reference sequence). This CDR3 has 14 amino acids. This clonotype appeared many times. The source material was blood, either unsorted or a sorted T cell fraction (not recorded which). This clonotype was sampled from a male donor with ankylosing spondylitis or in good health (not recorded which). This chain uses TRBV20-1 with TRBJ2-2; D is unclear. The CDR3 protein is CSARDFDITGELFF. The CDR3, as DNA: TGCAGTGCTAGAGACTTCGATATAACCGGGGAGCTGTTTTTT.